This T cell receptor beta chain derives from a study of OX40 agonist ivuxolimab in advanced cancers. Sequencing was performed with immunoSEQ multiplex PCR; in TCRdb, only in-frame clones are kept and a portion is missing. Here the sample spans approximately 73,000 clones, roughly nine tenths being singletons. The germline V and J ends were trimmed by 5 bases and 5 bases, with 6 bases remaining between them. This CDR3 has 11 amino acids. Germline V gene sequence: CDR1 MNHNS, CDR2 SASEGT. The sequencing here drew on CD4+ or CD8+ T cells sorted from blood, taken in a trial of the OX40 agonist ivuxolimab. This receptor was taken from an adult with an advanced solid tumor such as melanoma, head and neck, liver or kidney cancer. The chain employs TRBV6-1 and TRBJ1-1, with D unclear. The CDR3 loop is CASSYGTEAFF. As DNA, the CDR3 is TGTGCCAGCAGTTACGGGACTGAAGCTTTCTTT.